One and the same sample provided the 15 T cell receptor beta chains below, sequenced in a study of T cell responses to AZD1222 COVID-19 vaccine. Sequencing was performed with immunoSEQ multiplex PCR; in TCRdb, only in-frame clones are kept and a portion is missing. The sample has over 150,000 clones, 85% to 95% seen once. This specimen consisted of peripheral blood, obtained 28 days after the second dose of the MenACWY control vaccine. These receptors were taken from an adult who received the MenACWY meningococcal vaccine as a control.

This chain connects TRBV3-1 (or the pseudogene TRBV3-2) to TRBJ2-2; 14 bases match TRBD2. Trimming at V came to 4 bases and at J to 3 bases, leaving 1 base not matched to a gene. CDR1 is LGHDT and CDR2 is YNNKEL in the germline V gene (reference sequence). This CDR3 is 16 amino acids long. CDR3 DNA sequence: TGTGCCAGCAGCCGGACTAGCGGGGGGTACACCGGGGAGCTGTTTTTT. Amino acid sequence: CASSRTSGGYTGELFF.

This chain connects TRBV10-2 to TRBJ1-2; D unresolved. Germline V gives CDR1 WSHSY, CDR2 SAAADI. This CDR3 contains 12 residues. Trimming shortened V by 6 bases and J by 7 bases, and 12 bases separated the two germline ends. This CDR3 is CASRTDVSGYTF. The CDR3 coding sequence is TGCGCCAGCAGGACGGACGTTAGTGGCTACACCTTC.

The V and J genes are TRBV7-9 and TRBJ1-1; D may be TRBD1 (5 bases). The germline V gene has CDR1 SEHNR and CDR2 FQNEAQ (reference sequence). Trimming shortened V by 6 bases and J by 0 bases, and 11 bases separated the two germline ends. The CDR3 sequence is 14 residues long. The CDR3 bases are TGTGCCAGCAGTTGGGGACCGGTGAACACTGAAGCTTTCTTT. Encoded protein: CASSWGPVNTEAFF.

The chain carries TRBV6-5 and TRBJ1-1; the D gene is possibly TRBD1 (6 bases). Trimming stripped 7 bases from V and 4 bases from J, with 13 bases between. Germline CDR1 is MNHEY and CDR2 is SVGAGI. The CDR3 runs to 13 residues. CDR3 bases: TGTGCCAGCACCGAAAGGGGGACCACTGAAGCTTTCTTT. This codes for CASTERGTTEAFF.

V gene TRBV5-1 combines with J gene TRBJ1-1; D gene ambiguous. Per the germline V gene, CDR1 is SGHRS and CDR2 is YFSETQ. The CDR3 loop spans 13 amino acids. Trimming took 7 bases from V and 1 from J, leaving 11 bases between them. The CDR3 sequence: CASGDTENTEAFF. CDR3 nucleotides: TGCGCCAGCGGAGACACAGAGAACACTGAAGCTTTCTTT.

The chain joins TRBV19 to TRBJ1-5; TRBD1 agrees at 10 bases. Trimming at V came to 4 bases and at J to 8 bases, leaving 8 bases not matched to a gene. The CDR3 is 15 amino acids. CDR1 is LNHDA, CDR2 SQIVND, per germline (reference sequence). CDR3 DNA sequence: TGTGCCAGTAGTAGGGGACAGGGGATTGTGGAGCCCCAGCATTTT. This encodes CASSRGQGIVEPQHF.

The CDR3 DNA is TGCGCCAGCAGCACCCGGACAGGGATAAATGAAAAACTGTTTTTT. This codes for CASSTRTGINEKLFF. The chain has TRBV5-1 and TRBJ1-4; 8 bases match TRBD1. CDR1 SGHRS and CDR2 YFSETQ come from the germline V gene. The length of the CDR3 is 15 residues. Trimming removed 4 bases from V and 5 bases from J; junction bases left unmatched: 7.

The chain joins TRBV2 to TRBJ1-5, with 8 bases that match TRBD1. The germline V gene encodes CDR1 SNHLY and CDR2 FYNNEI. The V segment lost 5 bases and the J segment 6 bases; nucleotides outside the gene matches: 9. The CDR3 sequence is 15 residues long. The CDR3 here is CASSLGQASSQPQHF. The CDR3 DNA reads TGTGCCAGCAGTTTGGGACAGGCAAGCTCTCAGCCCCAGCATTTT. The variable domain in full, completed from reference TRBV2 and TRBJ1-5, reads EPEVTQTPSHQVTQMGQEVILRCVPISNHLYFYWYRQILGQKVEFLVSFYNNEISEKSEIFDDQFSVERPDGSNFTLKIRSTKLEDSAMYFCASSLGQASSQPQHFGDGTRLSIL.

The chain carries TRBV15 and TRBJ1-5; TRBD1 aligns across 12 bases. Trimming at V came to 6 bases and at J to 7 bases, leaving 7 bases not matched to a gene. Per germline, CDR1 LNHNV and CDR2 YYDKDF (reference sequence). The CDR3 sequence is 15 residues long. The CDR3 is CATRRDRGLNQPQHF. CDR3 nucleotide sequence: TGTGCCACCAGACGGGACAGGGGGCTCAACCAGCCCCAGCATTTT.

This chain uses TRBV4-3 with TRBJ2-7; D could derive from TRBD1 or TRBD2 (6 bases each). The germline gives CDR1 LGHNA, CDR2 YSLEER. The CDR3 contains 14 residues. Trimming cost V 0 bases and J 7 bases, with 13 bases left between them. The DNA of the CDR3 is TGCGCCAGCAGCCAAGAACTTGGAGGGGGGGAGCAGTACTTC. This codes for CASSQELGGGEQYF.

The chain carries TRBV29-1 and TRBJ1-1; 11 positions agree with TRBD1. CDR1 SQVTM and CDR2 ANQGSEA come from the germline V gene. J was trimmed by 9 bases and V by 4 bases; bases with no gene match: 13. The CDR3 has 15 residues. The CDR3 region has the DNA TGCAGCGTTGGGGTATGGGACAGGGGGGATTTAAAAGCTTTCTTT. This encodes CSVGVWDRGDLKAFF.

This chain connects TRBV7-9 to TRBJ2-5; 11 nucleotides agree with TRBD2. The V gene end was trimmed by 1 base and the J gene end by 7 bases; junction bases not matched to a gene: 8. CDR1 is SEHNR, CDR2 FQNEAQ, per germline (reference sequence). The CDR3 loop spans 16 amino acids. The CDR3 loop is CASSLELAGASGTQYF. The DNA of the CDR3 is TGTGCCAGCAGCTTAGAACTAGCGGGGGCCAGCGGGACCCAGTACTTC. Using reference TRBV7-9 and TRBJ2-5 for the parts outside the CDR3, the full variable domain is DTGVSQNPRHKITKRGQNVTFRCDPISEHNRLYWYRQTLGQGPEFLTYFQNEAQLEKSRLLSDRFSAERPKGSFSTLEIQRTEQGDSAMYLCASSLELAGASGTQYFGPGTRLLVL.

The chain employs TRBV2 and TRBJ1-2, with no clear D. Germline lookup yields CDR1 SNHLY and CDR2 FYNNEI. Trimming cost V 7 bases and J 0 bases, with 9 bases left between them. The CDR3 has 13 residues. DNA of the CDR3: TGTGCCAGCAAAGGTATCGCTAACTATGGCTACACCTTC. Its protein is CASKGIANYGYTF.

The chain combines TRBV27 with TRBJ1-2, with D possibly TRBD1 on 6 matching bases. The CDR3 has 13 amino acids. Germline CDR1 and CDR2: MNHEY and SMNVEV (reference sequence). Trimming left V 4 bases short and J 4 bases short, with 10 bases between. CDR3 nucleotides: TGTGCCAGCAGTTATACAGGGTCCTATGGCTACACCTTC. This codes for CASSYTGSYGYTF.

The V call is TRBV2, the J call TRBJ2-5, with unresolved D. Trimming removed 8 bases from V and 3 bases from J, with 16 bases in between. The CDR3 has 14 amino acids. CDR1 and CDR2 (germline): SNHLY, FYNNEI. This CDR3 is CASLEIIKKETQYF. The CDR3 nucleotides read TGTGCCAGCCTGGAGATAATTAAGAAAGAGACCCAGTACTTC.